Listed below are T cell receptor beta chains from one sample, sequenced in a study of blood T cell repertoires in COVID-19. Libraries were prepared by immunoSEQ multiplex PCR; TCRdb keeps only in-frame clonotypes and omits some of them. The table includes some 250,000 clones, roughly 90% detected once. Sequenced input: peripheral blood. Receptors were obtained from a man aged 55 to 69 with acute or convalescent COVID-19. CDR3s include the opening cysteine and the closing phenylalanine or tryptophan. D genes are given only for firm matches. Clone size is given for some rows only: seen once, a few or many times, or a class if the clone is expanded.

NA	TRBD1	TRBV11-1	TRBJ2-5	CASSATGGRTMTQYF	TGTGCCAGCAGCGCGACAGGGGGAAGGACGATGACCCAGTACTTC
NA	TRBD2	TRBV19	TRBJ2-1	CASSFSGTAYNEQFF	TGTGCCAGTAGTTTCAGCGGGACGGCCTACAATGAGCAGTTCTTC
NA	NA	TRBV28	TRBJ1-3	CASSKEDPRGGNTIYF	TGTGCCAGCAGCAAGGAGGACCCTAGAGGGGGAAACACCATATATTTT
NA	TRBD2	TRBV7-3	TRBJ2-2	CASSPGLAGGTGELFF	TGTGCCAGCAGCCCCGGACTAGCGGGAGGTACCGGGGAGCTGTTTTTT
NA	NA	TRBV5-6	TRBJ1-6	CASSLTPLGRSDSPLHF	TGTGCCAGCAGCTTGACCCCATTGGGGAGATCTGATTCACCCCTCCACTTT
NA	TRBD2	TRBV6-5	TRBJ2-7	CATGLAGAYEQYF	TGTGCCACCGGACTAGCGGGGGCCTACGAGCAGTACTTC
NA	TRBD1	TRBV28	TRBJ1-6	CATLDRGRPPLHF	TGTGCCACCCTGGACAGGGGACGGCCACCCCTCCACTTT
NA	NA	TRBV25-1	TRBJ1-1	CATYLGGEAFF	TGTGCCACCTACTTGGGGGGAGAGGCTTTCTTT
NA	NA	TRBV24-1	TRBJ1-1	CATSGGRNTEAFF	TGTGCCACCAGTGGGGGCCGGAACACTGAAGCTTTCTTT
NA	TRBD1	TRBV28	TRBJ2-1	CASRPQGQGNEQFF	TGTGCCAGCAGGCCCCAGGGACAGGGAAATGAGCAGTTCTTC
once	TRBD1	TRBV6-1	TRBJ2-7	CASSEETLDRLYEQYF	TGTGCCAGCAGTGAAGAAACCCTGGACAGGCTGTACGAGCAGTACTTC
once	NA	TRBV15	TRBJ1-3	CATSSRRELGNTIYF	TGTGCCACCAGTTCCAGGCGAGAACTGGGAAACACCATATATTTT
NA	NA	TRBV29-1	TRBJ1-1	CSVVTAEAFF	TGCAGCGTTGTGACAGCTGAAGCTTTCTTT
NA	NA	TRBV6-5	TRBJ1-6	CASRDNRNYNSPLHF	TGTGCCAGCAGGGATAACAGGAACTATAATTCACCCCTCCACTTT
NA	NA	TRBV27	TRBJ2-7	CASSLPGGLPNEQYF	TGTGCCAGCAGTTTACCCGGGGGGCTGCCTAACGAGCAGTACTTC
NA	NA	TRBV30	TRBJ1-3	CAWTMGGTGNTIYF	TGTGCCTGGACCATGGGGGGGACTGGAAACACCATATATTTT
NA	NA	TRBV29-1	TRBJ1-5	CSVKETGYSNQPQHF	TGCAGCGTGAAGGAGACAGGCTATAGCAATCAGCCCCAGCATTTT
NA	NA	TRBV3-1/TRBV3-2	TRBJ2-1	CASNRLDLSTNEQFF	TGTGCCAGCAACCGACTAGACCTAAGTACAAATGAGCAGTTCTTC
once	NA	TRBV9	TRBJ2-3	CASSVGPPGGDTDTQYF	TGTGCCAGCAGCGTAGGGCCCCCCGGCGGAGATACAGATACGCAGTATTTT
NA	TRBD1	TRBV27	TRBJ2-2	CASSPWTGGTGELFF	TGTGCCAGCAGTCCATGGACAGGGGGCACCGGGGAGCTGTTTTTT
NA	TRBD2	TRBV28	TRBJ2-1	CASSLSPAGAPPYNEQFF	TGTGCCAGCAGTTTATCCCCAGCGGGAGCACCGCCCTACAATGAGCAGTTCTTC
NA	NA	TRBV2	TRBJ2-5	CASIPQGKETQYF	TGTGCCAGCATACCTCAGGGAAAGGAGACCCAGTACTTC
NA	NA	TRBV11-3	TRBJ1-1	CASSPFLNTEAFF	TGTGCCAGCAGCCCTTTTCTGAACACTGAAGCTTTCTTT
NA	NA	TRBV6-1	TRBJ2-7	CASSSRQVSQYEQYF	TGTGCCAGCAGCTCCCGACAGGTCTCACAATACGAGCAGTACTTC
NA	TRBD1	TRBV7-2	TRBJ2-1	CASSIGTVGNEQFF	TGTGCCAGCAGCATCGGGACAGTCGGCAATGAGCAGTTCTTC
NA	TRBD2	TRBV19	TRBJ2-3	CASSLSGVTDTQYF	TGTGCCAGCTCGTTAAGCGGGGTGACAGATACGCAGTATTTT
NA	TRBD2	TRBV19	TRBJ2-2	CASSTLAGVVTGELFF	TGTGCCAGTAGTACTCTAGCGGGAGTGGTTACCGGGGAGCTGTTTTTT
NA	NA	TRBV10-3	TRBJ2-1	CAISVWGQDNEQFF	TGTGCCATCAGTGTGTGGGGGCAGGACAATGAGCAGTTCTTC
NA	TRBD2	TRBV7-8	TRBJ2-7	CASSLVGTSGRSYEQYF	TGTGCCAGCAGCTTAGTGGGGACTAGCGGGAGATCCTACGAGCAGTACTTC
few	TRBD1	TRBV6-2/TRBV6-3	TRBJ1-6	CASSHPRDRASPLHF	TGTGCCAGCAGCCACCCCCGGGACAGGGCCTCACCCCTCCACTTT
NA	TRBD1	TRBV7-3	TRBJ2-5	CASSKTGGVETQYF	TGTGCCAGCAGCAAGACAGGGGGCGTTGAGACCCAGTACTTC
NA	NA	TRBV19	TRBJ1-3	CASSNAPGGSGNTIYF	TGTGCCAGTAGTAATGCCCCAGGTGGCTCTGGAAACACCATATATTTT
NA	TRBD1	TRBV6-4	TRBJ1-2	CASSDSAGGRYGYTF	TGTGCCAGCAGTGACTCGGCAGGGGGCCGATATGGCTACACCTTC
NA	NA	TRBV5-6	TRBJ1-4	CASSLGTGGIEKLFF	TGTGCCAGCAGCTTGGGAACAGGAGGGATTGAAAAACTGTTTTTT
NA	TRBD1	TRBV28	TRBJ1-4	CASRTSDRFKATNEKLFF	TGTGCCAGCCGGACCTCGGACAGGTTCAAAGCAACTAATGAAAAACTGTTTTTT
NA	TRBD2	TRBV6-4	TRBJ2-3	CASSEGTSFTDTQYF	TGTGCCAGCAGTGAAGGGACTAGCTTCACAGATACGCAGTATTTT
NA	TRBD2	TRBV2	TRBJ2-7	CASRVTSQSEQYF	TGTGCCAGCAGGGTGACTAGCCAGAGCGAGCAGTACTTC
NA	TRBD1	TRBV29-1	TRBJ2-3	CSADRGTNTDTQYF	TGCAGCGCGGACAGGGGGACTAACACAGATACGCAGTATTTT
NA	NA	TRBV7-8	TRBJ2-7	CASSTIDSAYEQYF	TGTGCCAGCAGCACAATAGACTCAGCCTACGAGCAGTACTTC
NA	NA	TRBV5-4	TRBJ2-5	CASSLQGGAETQYF	TGTGCCAGCAGCTTGCAAGGGGGAGCCGAGACCCAGTACTTC
NA	NA	TRBV28	TRBJ2-1	CASSLTINEQFF	TGTGCCAGCAGTTTAACTATCAATGAGCAGTTCTTC